This TCR beta chain is from a study of cytomegalovirus exposure and HLA in healthy donors (dated by TCRdb to about 2017). Context from the whole study: A later analysis indicated that the 90 to 150 validation repertoires were generated on the platform also employed for the 700 or so repertoires of the first cohort. The aim of the study was to test whether cataloging public T cell receptors could identify signatures of past pathogen exposure. A separate validation cohort of some 130 different subjects was used in addition to the roughly 720-subject first cohort. To predict cytomegalovirus infection status, the study brought together high-throughput TCR immunosequencing, statistical association of individual TCRs with disease status, and machine learning. Overall study outcomes, separate from this receptor: In vitro tests confirmed that a few of the cytomegalovirus-associated TCR beta chains recognize cytomegalovirus antigens. It was suggested by the authors that the approach could potentially be generalized to other disease states and immunological phenotypes. Of the cluster scores, 90% to 95% were above 0 in a later analysis, which found that TCRs clustered in the first cohort also tended to co-occur in the 120 validation repertoires. The classifier was reported to diagnose cytomegalovirus status with high specificity and sensitivity in both the original and validation cohorts. Most TCR sequences were observed very rarely across donors, whereas some public TCRs were present in many individuals. All 120 repertoires were used to score co-occurrence in the validation cohort in a later analysis, because that analysis had no HLA typing for the cohort. A total of 150 or so TCR beta chains were listed by the study as associated with cytomegalovirus.

Donors formed part of the validation cohort, which comprised over a hundred subjects and was distinct from the first cohort of under 850 subjects. Libraries were built with the immunoSEQ multiplex PCR assay. The study's own analysis went as follows. To diagnose cytomegalovirus status from the catalog of TCR beta chain sequences, a statistical classification framework was built. Entries here come from immuneACCESS through TCRdb and include only in-frame sequences with V and J called. Some clones fail to appear in such tables; in the studies checked, an unresolved V gene covers under half of the shortfall, and the cause of the remainder is unknown. V and J calls and clone size are those listed in that table; D and trimming were worked out from the DNA. The sample includes under 400,000 clones, with more than 80% observed a single time. The ten most abundant clones make up 0.8% to 0.85% of the sample.

Concerning this clone itself: What this receptor recognizes is not known. No much larger clonotype is one base removed from it; base qualities were not supplied. Other DNA sequences from this sample encode an identical CDR3 as well.

CDR1 and CDR2 are drawn from the germline V gene (reference sequence): MNHEY, SMNVEV. At the junction V is shortened by 3 bases and J by 8 bases, with 13 bases in between. The CDR3, cysteine through phenylalanine, is 13 amino acids long. The entry retains the CDR3 DNA only, 39 bases that are in frame from base 1. The V and J segments used are TRBV27 and TRBJ1-1, with the D gene uncertain. Sequencing input: PBMCs. This receptor was obtained from a woman aged 18-35 years in good health and CMV-seronegative. The bases read TGTGCCAGCAGTTTGTCAACTAATACAGAAGCTTTCTTT. It translates to CASSLSTNTEAFF.